The next 7 T cell receptor beta chains were all read from a single sample in a study of early T cells in non-severe SARS-CoV-2 infection (dated by TCRdb to the early 2020s). Library prep was done by 5' RACE. Data came from a NextSeq 500. TCRdb trimmed public reads at Q25 via fastp, called clones via MiXCR and kept in-frame beta chains. Each CDR3 protein gets just one entry, which takes the most common genes and DNA from the rows behind it. Recorded for this sample are around 61,000 distinct CDR3 sequences; more than 13% of them occurred a single time. 4.1% of the sample rests with the top ten. Sequences were derived from whole blood, sampled at baseline. Every receptor here comes from an adult who was a healthcare worker with PCR-confirmed SARS-CoV-2 infection or an uninfected control (not recorded which).

Only a few counts were recorded for this clonotype. The chain combines TRBV5-1 with TRBJ1-2; unclear D gene. The V gene's germline CDR1 is SGHRS and CDR2 YFSETQ. The germline V and J ends were trimmed by 0 bases and 4 bases, with 10 bases remaining between them. The CDR3 runs to 14 residues. CDR3 coding DNA: TGCGCCAGCAGCTTGGGGGAGGTCATCTATGGCTACACCTTC. Amino acid sequence: CASSLGEVIYGYTF. Combining the CDR3 with reference TRBV5-1 and TRBJ1-2 gives the whole variable domain KAGVTQTPRYLIKTRGQQVTLSCSPISGHRSVSWYQQTPGQGLQFLFEYFSETQRNKGNFPGRFSGRQFSNSRSEMNVSTLELGDSALYLCASSLGEVIYGYTFGSGTRLTVV.

J is TRBJ2-3 and V is TRBV5-1; 7 nucleotides line up with TRBD2. V shed 2 bases and J 2 bases; nucleotides not matched to a gene: 8. Germline-derived CDR1 and CDR2 are SGHRS and YFSETQ. The CDR3 totals 16 residues. The CDR3 bases are TGCGCCAGCAGCTTATCTCTAGCGGCGAACACAGATACGCAGTATTTT. This codes for CASSLSLAANTDTQYF.

This clonotype occurred a few times. The gene calls are TRBV7-2 and TRBJ2-3; D is unresolved. Germline V gene lookup returns CDR1 SGHTA and CDR2 FQGNSA. This CDR3 spans 12 amino acids. Trimming took 4 bases from V and 5 from J, leaving 7 bases between them. CDR3 nucleotides: TGTGCCAGCAGCTACAACAGAGATACGCAGTATTTT. Its translation is CASSYNRDTQYF.

The chain couples TRBV18 to TRBJ2-1; 9 nucleotides match TRBD1. The germline V gene has CDR1 KGHSH and CDR2 LQKENI. J was trimmed by 8 bases and V by 6 bases; bases with no gene match: 17. CDR3 length equals 17 residues. Here the CDR3 DNA reads TGTGCCAGCTCCCAAATGCAACCGGGACAGGGTGTCGATGAGCAGTTCTTC. This sequence encodes CASSQMQPGQGVDEQFF.

The chain joins TRBV20-1 to TRBJ2-1, with 11 bases lining up with TRBD2. The V and J ends lost 0 bases and 6 bases, in that order; junction bases with no gene match: 4. Germline-derived CDR1 and CDR2 are DFQATT and SNEGSKA (reference sequence). This CDR3 has 15 residues. CDR3 protein: CSARDRLAGINEQFF. The DNA for the CDR3 is TGCAGTGCTAGAGATAGACTAGCGGGGATCAATGAGCAGTTCTTC.

The rearrangement joins TRBV28 to TRBJ2-5; D may match TRBD1 or TRBD2 (6 bases each). Per germline, CDR1 MDHEN and CDR2 SYDVKM. The CDR3 loop spans 15 amino acids. V was cut by 3 bases and J by 5 bases, with 16 bases left in between. The chain's CDR3 is CASSFHRVGSETQYF. The CDR3, as DNA: TGTGCCAGCAGTTTCCACAGGGTCGGGAGTGAGACCCAGTACTTC.

The chain is built from TRBV20-1 and TRBJ2-3; 10 positions agree with TRBD2. Germline loops: CDR1 DFQATT, CDR2 SNEGSKA (reference sequence). V shed 6 bases, J shed 1 base, and the junction held 4 bases outside the gene matches. The CDR3 runs to 14 residues. DNA of the CDR3: TGCAGTGCAACACTAGCGGGACGCACAGATACGCAGTATTTT. It yields the protein CSATLAGRTDTQYF.